This T cell receptor beta chain was documented in a study of CD8 T cells in Susac syndrome (dated by TCRdb to between 2017 and 2020). For the study in its entirety: Whether CD8+ T cell activation and differentiation in Susac syndrome was antigen driven was tested using repertoire sequencing. CD8+ T cell repertoire clonality was compared between more than ten healthy donors, some 14 Susac syndrome patients and around 15 multiple sclerosis patients. What the work shows at the level of the full study, not this receptor alone: The number of individuals in the TCR sequencing and HLA analysis was recognized as being relatively small.

RNA was extracted using the RNeasy kit, and roughly 0.45 to 1 microgram was reverse transcribed with random hexamers. TCR beta CDR3 regions were amplified with the immunoSEQ multiplex PCR assay covering 54 Vbeta and 13 Jbeta segments. PCR amplification bias was corrected by using a synthetic template baseline for primer optimization and computational correction. In the original analysis: Reads were annotated to V, D and J genes according to IMGT and were analyzed with immunoSEQ Analyzer, with only productive sequences retained. Clonality was calculated as one minus the Shannon entropy normalized by log2 of the number of productive unique sequences. For each patient and control, public and private clones were evaluated among the 100 most prevalent clones. Clones were defined as Susac-specific when absent from the healthy and MS cohorts, from about a thousand published viral clones and from other ImmuneACCESS disease sequences. In-frame beta chains were kept once TCRdb had trimmed the public reads at Q25 with fastp and called clones with MiXCR. Each CDR3 protein appears once, grouped with its most common genes and DNA. These V and J calls derive from TCRdb rather than the authors' analysis. The sample table contains approximately 220,000 distinct CDR3 sequences; only one count was recorded for about 90% of them. In total, the top ten clones hold around 0.13% of the sample.

A word on this clonotype: This receptor's antigen is unknown. Qualities for individual bases were not recorded, and no much larger clone is one base off.

Peripheral blood CD8+ and CD4+ T cells from healthy donors, Susac syndrome patients and multiple sclerosis patients were profiled using high-throughput TCR beta sequencing. The multiple sclerosis controls were treatment-naive patients who had stable or active relapsing-remitting disease and met the revised McDonald criteria. Bulk CD8+ and CD4+ T cells were purified by magnetic negative isolation, whereas CD8+ TEMRA cells were enriched by FACS. Blood was drawn into EDTA tubes, processed within 24 hours, and PBMCs were isolated by density gradient centrifugation. PBMCs destined for TCR sequencing were cryopreserved in liquid nitrogen and later thawed in a 37 °C water bath. The sorted or isolated CD4+, CD8+ and CD8+ TEMRA cells had a purity of 90% or higher. V ends up 2 bases short and J 1 base short, with an unmatched junction base count of 13. The CDR3 contains 19 residues, cysteine and phenylalanine counted. The sequence is cut down to CDR3 DNA, 57 bases in frame from base 1.

The TCR originated in a human donor with multiple sclerosis. Sequencing was performed on CD8+ T cells from PBMCs. The chain couples TRBV12-3 or TRBV12-4 to TRBJ1-4; the junction holds 7 bases that match TRBD1. The CDR3 reads as follows: CASSLSWQGGYLTNEKLFF. The DNA reads as follows: TGTGCCAGCAGTTTAAGTTGGCAGGGGGGATACCTAACTAATGAAAAACTGTTTTTT.